The T cell receptor beta chain under discussion was sequenced for a study of tissue T cells after allogeneic stem cell transplantation (dated by TCRdb to 2021 to 2024). Broadly, across the study: The study profiled TCR beta repertoires in many tissues obtained from research autopsies of patients with and without GVHD, and also in mouse models of GVHD. On the human side, the study was prospective and observational, with no blinding or randomization.

This specimen's time point label, interpreted: mouse harvest day 7 after allogeneic transplant. Each mouse graft, delivered by tail vein injection, combined 10^6 splenic CD5+ T cells with 10^7 T-cell-depleted bone marrow cells. Mouse GVHD was modeled in a major MHC-mismatch B6 (H2b) into BALB/c (H2d) model, with tissues profiled at day 7 or 14. On day 7 or 14 post-transplant, mouse tissues and retro-orbital blood were harvested with separate sterile tools for each animal, and livers were flushed beforehand. Before genomic DNA isolation with the DNeasy Blood & Tissue Kit, mouse tissues were minced with razor blades in buffered saline. Remarks on this clone: The clone's antigen remains unknown. With a mouse as the source, gene names and germline sequences are drawn from the mouse. Read sequence stops 1 residue before the CDR3 end, and the germline J gene provides the missing end.

CDR1 SNHLY and CDR2 FYNGKV are derived from the germline V gene (reference sequence). Including the terminal cysteine and phenylalanine, the CDR3 comprises 15 residues. Only the CDR3 bases that were read are kept: 42 of them, in frame from base 1. From V the trimming removes 4 bases and from J it removes 3 bases, while the gene matches leave 8 bases of the junction unaccounted for. What the research found in general, with its limitations: Only a few T cell clones appeared in more than one patient, yet motif-based clustering showed tissue-specific repertoire signatures that were shared between patients. Within patients, how anatomically similar tissues were was a major factor shaping TCR repertoire composition, regardless of disease or transplant status. A small and clinically heterogeneous patient cohort was studied, and sampling depth was acknowledged as a limitation. Which tissue TCRs were alloreactive or antigen-specific was not determined in the study, and some clones might have been persisting host cells. Blood and spleen T cells captured only a limited portion of the TCR repertoire detected in tissues, in both patients and mice.

To prepare the library, the immunoSEQ multiplex PCR assay was applied. TCRbeta CDR3 sequencing was performed at survey depth by Adaptive Biotechnologies, and CDR3 sequences, V/J genes, productive frequency and template counts were reported. Amplification of TCR beta CDR3 regions was performed from genomic DNA rather than from RNA. In the authors' own workflow: Jensen-Shannon divergence served to quantify pairwise repertoire overlap between tissues, with 0 meaning identical and 1 meaning complete divergence. Tissues were grouped by single-linkage agglomerative hierarchical clustering of pairwise JSD values, and the clustering results were shown as dendrograms. All patient samples were analyzed with GLIPH2 using simulation_depth 1000, kmer_min_depth 3 and cdr3_length_cutoff 8, and only groups containing more than two unique CDR3s were kept. A standardized tissue-overlap score was calculated by extrapolating Jaccard GLIPH-group overlap across patients to a standard repertoire size of 1000 clones. Associations of diversity with clinical or experimental variables used linear mixed-effect models with tissue fixed effects and individual random effects. TCRdb retrieved this table from immuneACCESS and kept in-frame rearrangements only. Not all clones are present; in checked studies, unresolved V genes account for under half, and no reason is known for the remainder. The D gene and trimming were derived from the DNA, and the V and J assignments and clone size from that table. Present in this sample are more than 5,500 clones, roughly 42% of which were seen just once. Clones ranked in the top ten supply approximately 2% of the sample.

The rearrangement combines TRBV3 with TRBJ1-1; 7 middle bases align to TRBD1. Sample: skin. This receptor was taken from a female BALB/c mouse given C57BL/6 T cells with graft-versus-host disease after an allogeneic hematopoietic cell transplant. Here the CDR3 is given as CASSYLTGAHTEVFF. Incomplete CDR3 DNA: TGTGCCAGCAGCTACCTTACAGGGGCCCACACAGAAGTCTTC. When the CDR3 is completed using the reference TRBV3 and TRBJ1-1 genes on either side, the full variable domain is GPKVLQIPSHQIIDMGQMVTLNCDPVSNHLYFYWYKQILGQQMEFLVNFYNGKVMEKSKLFKDQFSVERPDGSYFTLKIQPTALEDSAVYFCASSYLTGAHTEVFFGKGTRLTVV.